This T cell receptor (beta chain) was sequenced in a study of T cells in tumors and immune-related adverse events. Using immunoSEQ multiplex PCR, the repertoire was profiled, and TCRdb retains in-frame clones only, with some absent. The data contain more than 10,000 clones, under 95% of them singletons. The sequencing here drew on lymph node tissue, taken from a patient treated with anti-PD-1 therapy. The sequence came from a female donor with metastatic renal cell carcinoma.

CDR3 region: CASSLRDSSYEQYF. The CDR3, as DNA: TGCGCCAGCAGCTTGAGGGACAGCTCCTACGAGCAGTACTTC. This chain connects TRBV5-1 to TRBJ2-7, with 7 bases lining up with TRBD1. The J segment lost 0 bases and the V segment lost 1 base, leaving 1 base of the junction unmatched. CDR3 length: 14 residues. Germline values: CDR1 SGHRS, CDR2 YFSETQ.